This note documents a single T cell receptor (beta chain) sequence. Enrollment of patients from Seattle took place during active infection, with longitudinal follow-up. The CDR3 sequence is 14 residues long. Germline V lookup: CDR1 SNHLY, CDR2 FYNNEI. The V and J ends lost 6 bases and 3 bases respectively, with 15 bases between them. This entry comes from a study of blood T cell repertoires in COVID-19. Whole-study context: From the United States, Italy and Spain came samples of acute and convalescent COVID-19. Sources were T cells, B-cell-depleted T cells, or PBMCs; the material itself was cDNA or gDNA.

Per the original data handling: How many nucleated cells were present was estimated from reference gene primer amplification. The table came from immunoSEQ multiplex PCR; TCRdb's copy has only in-frame clones and leaves some out. That table gives V, J and clone size, and the DNA gave D and trimming. This repertoire shows about 270,000 clones, approximately 84% found once; its top ten account for over 1.1%. Material for sequencing was peripheral blood. The chain combines TRBV2 with TRBJ2-7; TRBD1 might be the D (6 bases). The TCR originated in a human donor with COVID-19, enrolled during active disease. The donor label of this sample is uncertain. The CDR3 loop reads CASSRLKGGYEQYF. In DNA form, the CDR3 reads TGTGCCAGCAGCCGCCTGAAAGGGGGCTACGAGCAGTACTTC. The full variable domain, with the rest looked up from reference TRBV2 and TRBJ2-7, is EPEVTQTPSHQVTQMGQEVILRCVPISNHLYFYWYRQILGQKVEFLVSFYNNEISEKSEIFDDQFSVERPDGSNFTLKIRSTKLEDSAMYFCASSRLKGGYEQYFGPGTRLTVT.